This T cell receptor beta chain was identified in a study of blood T cell repertoires in COVID-19. Study background: The analysed material was cDNA or gDNA that came from T cells, B-cell-depleted T cells, or PBMCs.

Original processing notes: The authors estimated nucleated cell counts from reference gene primer amplification. TCRdb keeps only in-frame clones here, not all; method: immunoSEQ multiplex PCR. The D gene and trimming were derived from the DNA, and the V and J assignments and clone size from that table. In the table there are around 160,000 clones, around nine tenths of which are singletons. The CDR3 is 13 amino acids. The ends were cut back, 2 bases at V and 3 bases at J, with 6 bases in the middle. Germline values: CDR1 KGHDR, CDR2 SFDVKD. Sequencing used peripheral blood. The source is a human donor in a cohort sampled during active COVID-19. The V gene is TRBV24-1, the J gene TRBJ2-5; D is possibly TRBD2 (6 bases). Here the CDR3 reads CATSDSGEETQYF. The CDR3, as DNA: TGTGCCACCAGTGATTCGGGGGAAGAGACCCAGTACTTC.